These 27 T cell receptor beta chains were sequenced from one sample in a study of shared clonotypes between healthy human individuals. Some clones are missing from TCRdb's copy, which holds only in-frame ones; the method was immunoSEQ multiplex PCR. This sample carries about a million clones, roughly 80% of them seen once, and the ten largest clones take 0.85% to 1%. Sequenced: memory CD4+ T cells from PBMCs. Specified subset: CD45RA-negative fraction. These receptors originate from a man between 18 and 29 years old in good health. Some clones in this sample may be carry-over from other donors' samples.

V and J are TRBV5-4 and TRBJ1-2; no clear D. V was cut by 4 bases and J by 7 bases, with 14 bases left in between. The CDR3 totals 13 residues. Germline V gene lookup returns CDR1 SGHNT and CDR2 YYREEE (reference sequence). CDR3 in DNA: TGTGCCAGCAGCCTGACACGGGGAGGTGGCTACACCTTC. Protein: CASSLTRGGGYTF.

V and J are TRBV19 and TRBJ2-7, with 7 positions matching TRBD1. The CDR3 runs 13 residues. Trimming at V came to 4 bases and at J to 5 bases, leaving 5 bases not matched to a gene. The germline V gene has CDR1 LNHDA and CDR2 SQIVND (reference sequence). The CDR3 DNA is TGTGCCAGTAGTAGGACAGGCCAGGACGAGCAGTACTTC. Its protein is CASSRTGQDEQYF.

J is TRBJ2-1 and V is TRBV7-2; TRBD2 aligns across 9 bases. The V segment lost 3 bases and the J segment 8 bases; nucleotides outside the gene matches: 5. Germline assignment: CDR1 SGHTA and CDR2 FQGNSA. The CDR3 has 14 residues. The CDR3 spells CASSFRSGSYEQFF. CDR3 nucleotides: TGTGCCAGCAGCTTTCGTAGCGGGAGTTATGAGCAGTTCTTC. The entire variable domain, with the rest obtained from reference TRBV7-2 and TRBJ2-1, is as follows: GAGVSQSPSNKVTEKGKDVELRCDPISGHTALYWYRQSLGQGLEFLIYFQGNSAPDKSGLPSDRFSAERTGGSVSTLTIQRTQQEDSAVYLCASSFRSGSYEQFFGPGTRLTVL.

This clone was counted only a few times. The same CDR3 can be traced to other DNA sequences in this sample. The V and J genes are TRBV25-1 and TRBJ1-1, with D perhaps TRBD1 (6 bases). Trimming removed 5 bases from V and 5 bases from J, with 6 bases in between. Germline assignment: CDR1 MGHDK and CDR2 SYGVNS. The CDR3 sequence is 11 residues long. CDR3 nucleotide sequence: TGTGCCAGCAGTAGGGGGACTGAAGCTTTCTTT. As protein: CASSRGTEAFF.

The rearrangement links TRBV9 to TRBJ2-7, with TRBD2 matching 12 bases. In germline, CDR1 is SGDLS, CDR2 YYNGEE. The CDR3 spans 16 residues. With 3 bases clipped from V and 4 bases from J, the junction kept 8 bases outside the gene matches. CDR3: CASSGLAGVARYEQYF. The CDR3 bases are TGTGCCAGCAGCGGACTAGCGGGAGTCGCTAGGTACGAGCAGTACTTC. The full variable domain, its missing parts supplied by reference TRBV9 and TRBJ2-7, is DSGVTQTPKHLITATGQRVTLRCSPRSGDLSVYWYQQSLDQGLQFLIQYYNGEERAKGNILERFSAQQFPDLHSELNLSSLELGDSALYFCASSGLAGVARYEQYFGPGTRLTVT.

The chain combines TRBV9 with TRBJ2-1; D unresolved. Per the germline V gene, CDR1 is SGDLS and CDR2 is YYNGEE. Between the trimmed V and J ends, which lost 1 base and 2 bases, there was a span of 10 bases. The CDR3 has 15 residues. CDR3: CASSVSPVPYNEQFF. The CDR3 nucleotides are TGTGCCAGCAGCGTAAGCCCTGTTCCCTACAATGAGCAGTTCTTC.

V is TRBV5-1 and J is TRBJ1-4, with 8 bases lining up with TRBD1. With V trimmed by 4 bases and J by 5 bases, 7 bases remained unmatched. Germline-derived CDR1 and CDR2 are SGHRS and YFSETQ. The CDR3 extends over 15 amino acids. CDR3 sequence: CASSPRTGHNEKLFF. CDR3 sequence (DNA): TGCGCCAGCAGCCCAAGGACAGGGCACAATGAAAAACTGTTTTTT.

A note on this clone: A read error is likely here: a far larger clone is one base away. V is TRBV2 and J is TRBJ1-1, with 9 bases fitting TRBD1. This CDR3 spans 17 amino acids. V was pared by 4 bases and J by 4 bases, with 13 bases of the junction left unmatched. The germline CDR1 and CDR2 sequences are SNHLY and FYNNEI. CDR3 in amino acids: CASSGWDRVTVSTEAFF. The CDR3 nucleotides are TGTGCCAGCAGTGGTTGGGACAGGGTTACGGTGAGCACTGAAGCTTTCTTT.

As concerns this clone: The sample has other DNA sequences that encode this CDR3 too. This chain connects TRBV9 to TRBJ2-3, with 11 bases lining up with TRBD2. Trimming took 3 bases from V and 5 from J; bases not matched to a gene: 2. This CDR3 is built from 14 residues. CDR1 and CDR2 from the germline V gene are SGDLS and YYNGEE. The CDR3 spells CASSATSGIDTQYF. The CDR3 DNA sequence: TGTGCCAGCAGCGCGACTAGCGGGATAGATACGCAGTATTTT.

The J gene is TRBJ1-1, the V gene TRBV29-1; D is unresolved. Trimming removed 8 bases at V and 4 bases at J, with 11 bases between. This CDR3 region has 11 residues. Germline assignment: CDR1 SQVTM and CDR2 ANQGSEA. The CDR3 bases are TGCAGCTCGAGGAGTGGCACTGAAGCTTTCTTT. This encodes CSSRSGTEAFF. Based on the CDR3 plus reference TRBV29-1 and TRBJ1-1, the full variable domain is SAVISQKPSRDICQRGTSLTIQCQVDSQVTMMFWYRQQPGQSLTLIATANQGSEATYESGFVIDKFPISRPNLTFSTLTVSNMSPEDSSIYLCSSRSGTEAFFGQGTRLTVV.

This chain joins TRBV9 and TRBJ2-7; D gene uncertain. Trimming removed 0 bases from V and 5 bases from J, with 30 bases in between. The length of the CDR3 is 20 residues. Germline V gene lookup returns CDR1 SGDLS and CDR2 YYNGEE. The CDR3 loop reads CASSVATRWGLGTLGDEQYF. The CDR3 nucleotides read TGTGCCAGCAGCGTAGCTACTCGATGGGGATTGGGAACCTTGGGCGACGAGCAGTACTTC.

The rearrangement links TRBV7-3 to TRBJ2-4; maybe TRBD2 (6 bases). This CDR3 spans 13 amino acids. Trimming cost V 0 bases and J 9 bases, with 9 bases left between them. Germline V lookup: CDR1 SGHTA, CDR2 FQGTGA. The CDR3 coding sequence is TGTGCCAGCAGCTTAACCAGGGAGGCCATTCAGTACTTC. It specifies CASSLTREAIQYF.

V usage is TRBV7-9 and J usage is TRBJ2-1, with D tentatively TRBD1 or TRBD2 (5 bases each). V was clipped by 6 bases and J by 0 bases, with 9 bases between them. This CDR3 has 14 amino acids. The germline V gene encodes CDR1 SEHNR and CDR2 FQNEAQ (reference sequence). The CDR3 DNA follows: TGTGCCAGCAGGCCGGGACGCTCCTACAATGAGCAGTTCTTC. It yields the protein CASRPGRSYNEQFF.

Comment on this clone: The same CDR3 is also encoded by other DNA sequences in this sample. The chain carries TRBV2 and TRBJ2-4, with 8 bases lining up with TRBD1. This CDR3 comprises 16 residues. CDR1 SNHLY and CDR2 FYNNEI come from the germline V gene. With V trimmed by 3 bases and J by 0 bases, 4 bases remained unmatched. DNA of the CDR3: TGTGCCAGCAGTGAGAGCAGGGGGCTAGCCAAAAACATTCAGTACTTC. Protein product: CASSESRGLAKNIQYF.

The chain employs TRBV18 and TRBJ1-5; D is undetermined. This CDR3 is 15 amino acids long. V gave up 3 bases and J gave up 2 bases, with 11 bases separating them. Germline-derived CDR1 and CDR2 are KGHSH and LQKENI. CDR3 loop: CASSPRQVGNQPQHF. CDR3 bases: TGTGCCAGCTCACCTCGACAAGTGGGCAATCAGCCCCAGCATTTT.

This clone was counted only a few times. The V call is TRBV19, the J call TRBJ2-2, with 8 bases that match TRBD1. The CDR3 spans 13 residues. Germline V gene sequence: CDR1 LNHDA, CDR2 SQIVND (reference sequence). Trimming took 4 bases from V and 5 from J; bases not matched to a gene: 0. Here the CDR3 reads CASSRTGTGELFF. The DNA for the CDR3 is TGTGCCAGTAGTAGGACAGGGACCGGGGAGCTGTTTTTT.

The rearrangement uses TRBV7-8 and TRBJ1-2; D may be TRBD1 (6 bases). Trimming left V 5 bases short and J 7 bases short, with 17 bases between. This CDR3 comprises 14 residues. Germline CDR1 and CDR2: SGHVS and FQNEAQ. Written as DNA, the CDR3 is TGTGCCAGCAGCACGGGACACCGGGGAGGTGGCTACACCTTC. This codes for CASSTGHRGGGYTF. Together with reference TRBV7-8 and TRBJ1-2, the CDR3 gives the full variable domain: GAGVSQSPRYKVAKRGQDVALRCDPISGHVSLFWYQQALGQGPEFLTYFQNEAQLDKSGLPSDRFFAERPEGSVSTLKIQRTQQEDSAVYLCASSTGHRGGGYTFGSGTRLTVV.

For this clone: Other nucleotide sequences in the sample specify the same CDR3. The chain employs TRBV5-1 and TRBJ2-5; the D is unclear. Germline V gene sequence: CDR1 SGHRS, CDR2 YFSETQ. The CDR3 covers 11 residues. Trimming removed 0 bases at V and 5 bases at J, with 2 bases between. CDR3 protein: CASSLVETQYF. DNA of the CDR3: TGCGCCAGCAGCTTGGTCGAGACCCAGTACTTC.

This chain uses TRBV7-6 with TRBJ2-1; TRBD2 matches 13 bases. Germline-derived CDR1 and CDR2 are SGHVS and FNYEAQ. The trim removed 5 bases at V and 7 bases at J, leaving 8 bases unmatched. The CDR3 consists of 16 residues. The CDR3 sequence: CASSQQRTSGRNEQFF. The CDR3 bases are TGTGCCAGCAGCCAACAACGGACTAGCGGGAGAAATGAGCAGTTCTTC. The whole variable domain, filled in from reference TRBV7-6 and TRBJ2-1, reads GAGVSQSPRYKVTKRGQDVALRCDPISGHVSLYWYRQALGQGPEFLTYFNYEAQQDKSGLPNDRFSAERPEGSISTLTIQRTEQRDSAMYRCASSQQRTSGRNEQFFGPGTRLTVL.

The chain carries TRBV2 and TRBJ2-7, with TRBD1 matching over 8 bases. The CDR3 has 14 residues. Germline V gene sequence: CDR1 SNHLY, CDR2 FYNNEI. Trimming removed 5 bases from V and 6 bases from J; junction bases left unmatched: 9. The CDR3 nucleotides are TGTGCCAGCAGTTCCCGCCAGGGGGCCAGCGAGCAGTACTTC. As protein: CASSSRQGASEQYF.

This chain connects TRBV7-3 to TRBJ2-5, with D perhaps matching TRBD1 (7 bases). Germline-derived CDR1 and CDR2 are SGHTA and FQGTGA. The CDR3 is 15 amino acids. Trimming shortened V by 0 bases and J by 2 bases, and 10 bases separated the two germline ends. CDR3 residues: CASSLTTGTQETQYF. The CDR3 DNA sequence: TGTGCCAGCAGCTTAACGACAGGGACTCAAGAGACCCAGTACTTC.

The rearrangement uses TRBV18 and TRBJ1-1; possible D gene TRBD1, 6 bases. Deletions cut 3 bases from V and 4 bases from J, with 12 bases between. CDR1 KGHSH and CDR2 LQKENI come from the germline V gene. The CDR3 has 14 residues. CDR3 sequence: CASSPREGGTEAFF. DNA for the CDR3: TGTGCCAGCTCACCCCGGGAGGGGGGCACTGAAGCTTTCTTT.

The CDR3 DNA is TGTGCCAGCAGCTTAGGAGGTGACTTGAATGAGCAGTTCTTC. Its translation: CASSLGGDLNEQFF. The chain combines TRBV11-3 with TRBJ2-1; D gene uncertain. The ends were cut back, 1 base at V and 7 bases at J, with 11 bases in the middle. CDR1 SGHNT and CDR2 YENEEA come from the germline V gene. The CDR3 spans 14 residues. The full variable domain, completed using reference TRBV11-3 and TRBJ2-1, is EAGVVQSPRYKIIEKKQPVAFWCNPISGHNTLYWYLQNLGQGPELLIRYENEEAVDDSQLPKDRFSAERLKGVDSTLKIQPAELGDSAVYLCASSLGGDLNEQFFGPGTRLTVL.

The rearrangement links TRBV28 to TRBJ1-2, with 7 bases identical to TRBD1. The J segment lost 1 base and the V segment lost 8 bases, leaving 4 bases of the junction unmatched. From germline, CDR1 is MDHEN and CDR2 SYDVKM. The CDR3 is 13 residues long. CDR3 amino acids: CASGTAYNYGYTF. CDR3 bases: TGTGCCAGCGGGACAGCTTATAACTATGGCTACACCTTC.

This clone was observed many times. Other nucleotide sequences from this sample produce the same CDR3. The chain combines TRBV29-1 with TRBJ2-7; D perhaps matches TRBD2 (5 bases). The CDR3 is made up of 12 amino acids. The V end was cut by 4 bases, the J end by 4 bases, with 11 bases between. Per the germline V gene, CDR1 is SQVTM and CDR2 is ANQGSEA. In nucleotides, the CDR3 is TGCAGCGTTGGTACGGGATATTACGAGCAGTACTTC. Protein product: CSVGTGYYEQYF.

The chain couples TRBV29-1 to TRBJ2-5; no reliable D call. Germline CDR1 SQVTM, CDR2 ANQGSEA. V was clipped by 7 bases and J by 4 bases, with 13 bases between them. This CDR3 has 12 residues. The CDR3 region has the DNA TGCAGCGGGCTCCGGGCCTCAGAGACCCAGTACTTC. Protein: CSGLRASETQYF.

The V and J genes are TRBV5-8 and TRBJ2-2; D is tentatively TRBD1 or TRBD2 (5 bases each). From germline, CDR1 is SGHTS and CDR2 YDEGEE. V was pared by 4 bases and J by 3 bases, with 19 bases between. This CDR3 spans 17 amino acids. CDR3 region: CASSLSGTERHTGELFF. CDR3 DNA sequence: TGTGCCAGCAGCCTATCCGGGACGGAAAGACACACCGGGGAGCTGTTTTTT. The whole variable domain, remainder taken from reference TRBV5-8 and TRBJ2-2, is EAGVTQSPTHLIKTRGQQATLRCSPISGHTSVYWYQQALGLGLQFLLWYDEGEERNRGNFPPRFSGRQFPNYSSELNVNALELEDSALYLCASSLSGTERHTGELFFGEGSRLTVL.